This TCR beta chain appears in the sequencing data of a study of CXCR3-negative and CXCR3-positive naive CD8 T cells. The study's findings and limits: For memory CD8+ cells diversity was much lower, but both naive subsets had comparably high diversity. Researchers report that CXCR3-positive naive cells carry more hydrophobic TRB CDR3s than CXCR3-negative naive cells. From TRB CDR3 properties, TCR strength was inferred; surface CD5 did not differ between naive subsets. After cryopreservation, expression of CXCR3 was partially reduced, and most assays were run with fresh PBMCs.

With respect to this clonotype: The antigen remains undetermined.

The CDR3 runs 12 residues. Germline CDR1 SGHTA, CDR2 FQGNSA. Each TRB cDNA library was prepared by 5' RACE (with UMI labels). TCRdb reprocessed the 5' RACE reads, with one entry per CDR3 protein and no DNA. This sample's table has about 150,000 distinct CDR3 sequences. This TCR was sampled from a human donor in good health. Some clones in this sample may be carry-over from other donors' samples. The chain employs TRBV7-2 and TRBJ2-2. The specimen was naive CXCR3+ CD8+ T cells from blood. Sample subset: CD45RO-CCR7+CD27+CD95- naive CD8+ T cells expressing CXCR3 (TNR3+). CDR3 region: CASSPMTGELFF.